These T cell receptor beta chains were read from a single sample in a study of regulatory T cells in long-lasting Graves disease. TCRdb reprocessed the multiplex PCR reads with MiXCR, giving one entry per CDR3 protein. The data contain 550,000 to 650,000 distinct CDR3 sequences, around 16% of them seen just once; the ten biggest clones take up around 12%. These records were also assigned to another study, of T cells in Graves' hyperthyroidism and ophthalmopathy.

The specimen was peripheral blood mononuclear cells (PBMCs), collected at new diagnosis, from a patient treated with antithyroid drugs. The source of these receptors is a young man with Graves disease. CDR3s include the opening cysteine and the closing phenylalanine or tryptophan.

v_gene	j_gene	CDR3aa
TRBV6-2/TRBV6-3	TRBJ1-2	CASSYRQEDGYTF
TRBV5-4	TRBJ1-4	CASSPEQGPNEKLFF
TRBV20-1	TRBJ2-3	CSARYEGRRRDTQYF
TRBV28	TRBJ1-5	CASRVWSNQPQHF
TRBV27	TRBJ2-3	CASSPGTSGRWGTDTQYF
TRBV30	TRBJ2-5	CAWKAQETQYF
TRBV2	TRBJ1-1	CASSEAPGRVNTEAFF
TRBV11-1	TRBJ2-5	CASSWNPGTTMGETQYF
TRBV28	TRBJ2-5	CASSSRLAGGWETQYF
TRBV2	TRBJ1-1	CASSRDTSFEAFF
TRBV4-1	TRBJ2-7	CASSHNPTGGKDEQYF
TRBV20-1	TRBJ2-7	CSAPFDTYNYEQYF
TRBV30	TRBJ2-7	CASAPGTAYEQYF